The 20 T cell receptor beta chains in this list originate from one sample, sequenced in a study of T cells in Graves' hyperthyroidism and ophthalmopathy. There were TCR beta CDR3 regions amplified from RNA transcripts. The HTBI set primed first-round TCR CDR3 RT-PCR. MiXCR was run by TCRdb on the multiplex PCR reads, yielding one entry per CDR3 protein. Of approximately 560,000 distinct CDR3 sequences in the sample, around a sixth were seen once. Sequenced input: blood. All receptors derive from a woman in her thirties with Graves' hyperthyroidism.

Note on this clonotype: This may be a read error, as it is one base from a much larger clone. The chain combines TRBV20-1 with TRBJ2-6; 11 nucleotides match TRBD2. The germline V gene has CDR1 DFQATT and CDR2 SNEGSKA (reference sequence). Trimming took 0 bases from V and 4 from J; bases not matched to a gene: 8. The CDR3 has 18 amino acids. The CDR3 DNA reads TGCAGTGCTAGAGATAGACTAGCGGGATGCCAAGGGGCCAACGTCCTGACTTTC. Translation: CSARDRLAGCQGANVLTF.

This clonotype was seen only a few times. The J gene is TRBJ2-2, the V gene TRBV6-2 or TRBV6-3; D not certain. Germline CDR1 is MNHEY and CDR2 is SVGEGT. The CDR3 sequence is 13 residues long. Trimming cost V 0 bases and J 7 bases, with 6 bases left between them. CDR3: CASSYSTLGELFF. In DNA form, the CDR3 reads TGTGCCAGCAGTTACTCCACGCTCGGGGAGCTGTTTTTT.

This chain links TRBV12-3 or TRBV12-4 with TRBJ1-2; D not resolved. V was clipped by 8 bases and J by 0 bases, with 13 bases between them. The CDR3 totals 14 residues. For the CDR3, the DNA is TGTGCCAGCTTAAACCGGGCCACTAACTATGGCTACACCTTC. It encodes CASLNRATNYGYTF.

This clonotype was seen at least ten times. The chain combines TRBV3-1 with TRBJ1-1, with a tentative D call TRBD1 (5 bases). Trimming took off 1 base at V and 8 bases at J, with 11 bases between the two ends. The length of the CDR3 is 13 residues. CDR1 is LGHDT and CDR2 is YNNKEL in the germline V gene (reference sequence). CDR3 protein: CASSQGQGGEAFF. CDR3 coding DNA: TGTGCCAGCAGCCAAGGCCAGGGTGGAGAAGCTTTCTTT.

Notes on this clonotype: A read error is possible here, since a much larger clone lies one base away. V and J are TRBV7-8 and TRBJ1-2, with 7 bases that match TRBD1. In germline, CDR1 is SGHVS, CDR2 FQNEAQ. The CDR3 has 14 amino acids. V shed 8 bases, J shed 1 base, and the junction held 7 bases outside the gene matches. CDR3 nucleotides: TGTGCCAGCGAACTGGGACAGAATAACTATGGCTACACCTTC. Translation gives CASELGQNNYGYTF. Complete variable domain (other parts from reference TRBV7-8 and TRBJ1-2): GAGVSQSPRYKVAKRGQDVALRCDPISGHVSLFWYQQALGQGPEFLTYFQNEAQLDKSGLPSDRFFAERPEGSVSTLKIQRTQQEDSAVYLCASELGQNNYGYTFGSGTRLTVV.

This clonotype has more than one count but fewer than ten. The V gene is TRBV7-8, the J gene TRBJ2-2; D remains unclear. Trimming left V 1 base short and J 1 base short, with 10 bases between. There are 16 residues in the CDR3. Germline lookup yields CDR1 SGHVS and CDR2 FQNEAQ. CDR3 amino acids: CASSLVWQLNTGELFF. The CDR3 DNA is TGTGCCAGCAGCTTAGTTTGGCAGCTGAACACCGGGGAGCTGTTTTTT. The entire variable domain, with the rest obtained from reference TRBV7-8 and TRBJ2-2, is as follows: GAGVSQSPRYKVAKRGQDVALRCDPISGHVSLFWYQQALGQGPEFLTYFQNEAQLDKSGLPSDRFFAERPEGSVSTLKIQRTQQEDSAVYLCASSLVWQLNTGELFFGEGSRLTVL.

The table lists this clonotype with many counts. This chain uses TRBV3-1 with TRBJ2-3; perhaps TRBD2 as D (5 bases). Trimming left V 2 bases short and J 0 bases short, with 12 bases between. The CDR3 consists of 16 residues. In germline, CDR1 is LGHDT, CDR2 YNNKEL (reference sequence). The CDR3 sequence: CASSQKLTTSTDTQYF. The CDR3 coding sequence is TGTGCCAGCAGCCAAAAGTTGACTACTAGCACAGATACGCAGTATTTT.

Remarks on this clonotype: This could be a read error, since a much larger clone is one nucleotide away. CDR3 protein: CSTSAPFGTDTQYF. The CDR3 nucleotides read TGCAGTACTAGTGCCCCATTTGGCACAGATACGCAGTATTTT. J is TRBJ2-3 and V is TRBV20-1; weak D call: TRBD2 (5 bases). This CDR3 contains 14 residues. Per germline, CDR1 DFQATT and CDR2 SNEGSKA (reference sequence).

This clonotype has a handful of counts. The V and J genes are TRBV28 and TRBJ1-4; weak D call: TRBD1 (5 bases). The CDR3 is 15 amino acids. Trimming cost V 4 bases and J 0 bases, with 9 bases left between them. CDR1 is MDHEN, CDR2 SYDVKM, per germline. The DNA for the CDR3 is TGTGCCAGCAGTTCCGGGGGAGCAACTAATGAAAAACTGTTTTTT. Protein product: CASSSGGATNEKLFF.

The V and J genes are TRBV12-3 or TRBV12-4 and TRBJ2-2; TRBD2 aligns across 16 bases. V trimming: 6 bases; J trimming: 6 bases; junction bases outside the gene matches: 13. The length of the CDR3 is 19 residues. CDR3 protein: CASSEPGLAGGPRSGELFF. The DNA for the CDR3 is TGTGCCAGCAGCGAACCGGGACTAGCGGGAGGGCCTCGGTCCGGGGAGCTGTTTTTT.

This clonotype turned up a few times. The rearrangement joins TRBV6-1 to TRBJ2-3; 8 nucleotides align to TRBD1. This CDR3 is 15 amino acids long. Germline assignment: CDR1 MNHNS and CDR2 SASEGT. V lost 5 bases, J lost 4 bases, and 8 bases stayed unmatched. The CDR3 bases are TGTGCCAGCAGTCCTAGGGACAGGCGGGCAGATACGCAGTATTTT. This encodes CASSPRDRRADTQYF.

This clonotype was recorded at least ten times. This chain links TRBV2 with TRBJ1-5; 9 nucleotides agree with TRBD1. CDR1 and CDR2 (germline): SNHLY, FYNNEI. J lost 5 bases, V lost 3 bases, and 11 bases had no gene match. The CDR3 has 17 residues. CDR3 DNA sequence: TGTGCCAGCAGTGATTGGAGTGGACAGGGGATAGATCAGCCCCAGCATTTT. It specifies CASSDWSGQGIDQPQHF.

This clonotype was recorded many times. V gene TRBV6-1 combines with J gene TRBJ2-1; weak D call: TRBD1 (9 bases). The CDR3 covers 16 residues. CDR1 MNHNS and CDR2 SASEGT come from the germline V gene. Trimming pared 5 bases from V and 3 bases from J, leaving 17 bases between. The CDR3 nucleotides read TGTGCCAGCAGTCGGGGGGGGACAGGGTTCTACAATGAGCAGTTCTTC. This encodes CASSRGGTGFYNEQFF.

This rearrangement joins TRBV6-2 or TRBV6-3 to TRBJ1-2, with TRBD1 as a possible D gene (6 bases). This CDR3 has 13 residues. Germline V gene sequence: CDR1 MNHEY, CDR2 SVGEGT. The V end lost 8 bases, the J end lost 1 base, and 11 bases lay between the germline ends. DNA of the CDR3: TGTGCCAGCTCGGGACAAATTAACTATGGCTACACCTTC. Translated: CASSGQINYGYTF.

This clonotype was observed a handful of times. The CDR3 nucleotides are TGTGCCAGCAGTGAAACAGGGCCGGAATCTTCACCCCTCCACTTT. This gives the protein CASSETGPESSPLHF. The chain employs TRBV6-1 and TRBJ1-6, with TRBD1 as a possible D gene (6 bases). Trimming cost V 2 bases and J 9 bases, with 14 bases left between them. The germline V gene has CDR1 MNHNS and CDR2 SASEGT. This CDR3 has 15 residues.

This clonotype occurred a few times. The chain carries TRBV20-1 and TRBJ2-2; D is undetermined. This CDR3 region has 13 residues. Germline V CDR1 and CDR2: DFQATT, SNEGSKA (reference sequence). The V end lost 6 bases, the J end lost 2 bases, and 10 bases lay between the germline ends. CDR3 in amino acids: CSAIPSNTGELFF. In DNA, the CDR3 is TGCAGTGCGATACCCAGCAACACCGGGGAGCTGTTTTTT.

This clonotype was counted only a few times. This sequence may be a read error, since a much larger clone differs from it by one base. V usage is TRBV6-1 and J usage is TRBJ1-1; possible D gene TRBD1, 5 bases. This CDR3 spans 13 amino acids. Germline CDR1 and CDR2: MNHNS and SASEGT. Trimming took off 11 bases at V and 5 bases at J, with 18 bases between the two ends. The CDR3 region is CAATLEGQTEAFF. DNA for the CDR3: TGTGCCGCGACTCTGGAGGGGCAGACTGAAGCTTTCTTT.

Worth noting for this clonotype: An end of the junction differs from the germline gene, which may be a read error. The J gene is TRBJ2-1, the V gene TRBV10-3; D perhaps matches TRBD2 (5 bases). This CDR3 is built from 12 residues. Germline CDR1 is ENHRY and CDR2 is SYGVKD. CDR3 loop: CAISTSNNGQFF. CDR3 nucleotides: TGTGCCATCTCCACTAGTAACAATGGGCAGTTCTTC.

This clonotype was observed at least ten times. The gene calls are TRBV5-1 and TRBJ2-1; weak D call: TRBD1 (6 bases). Germline V gene data show CDR1 as SGHRS and CDR2 as YFSETQ. The CDR3 extends over 14 amino acids. The V gene lost 2 bases and the J gene lost 8 bases, with 14 bases spanning the gap. CDR3 in DNA: TGCGCCAGCAGCTTACTAGACAGGAACTATGAGCAGTTCTTC. This codes for CASSLLDRNYEQFF.

This clonotype was observed many times. This chain joins TRBV30 and TRBJ1-4; unclear D gene. This CDR3 region has 11 residues. The germline V gene has CDR1 GTSNPN and CDR2 SVGIG (reference sequence). V was pared by 3 bases and J by 12 bases, with 11 bases between. DNA of the CDR3: TGTGCCTGGAGCGGTCAAAAGGAACTGTTTTTT. Encoded protein: CAWSGQKELFF.